These 31 T cell receptor beta chains came from one sample sequenced in a study of blood T cell repertoires in COVID-19. Repertoires were generated with immunoSEQ multiplex PCR, while TCRdb's copy carries only in-frame clones and drops some. The sample yields some 47,000 clones, 86% seen once. Sequencing input: peripheral blood. These receptors came from a woman aged 60 to 75 with acute or convalescent COVID-19.

This clone was observed a handful of times. The chain is built from TRBV28 and TRBJ1-1; 10 bases line up with TRBD1. V lost 5 bases to trimming and J lost 4 bases; unmatched junction nucleotides: 4. Germline V gene lookup returns CDR1 MDHEN and CDR2 SYDVKM. This CDR3 is 14 amino acids long. For the CDR3, the DNA is TGTGCCAGCAGTATCCGGGACAGGGGCACTGAAGCTTTCTTT. This sequence encodes CASSIRDRGTEAFF.

This clone was seen just once. The chain's CDR3 is CASGARQGRYEQYF. Here the CDR3 DNA reads TGTGCCAGCGGGGCGAGACAGGGGAGGTACGAGCAGTACTTC. The chain has TRBV28 and TRBJ2-7; 8 nucleotides match TRBD1. This CDR3 region has 14 residues. Germline loops: CDR1 MDHEN, CDR2 SYDVKM. V dropped 8 bases and J dropped 4; count of bases not matched to a gene: 10.

V gene TRBV6-5 combines with J gene TRBJ1-2; the D gene is possibly TRBD1 (5 bases). Germline V gene sequence: CDR1 MNHEY, CDR2 SVGAGI. This CDR3 has 14 residues. CDR3 region: CAAAVRVGIYGYTF. CDR3 nucleotides: TGTGCGGCGGCTGTCAGGGTAGGGATCTATGGCTACACCTTC.

The V gene is TRBV15, the J gene TRBJ2-1, with D possibly being TRBD2 (6 bases). This CDR3 has 16 residues. CDR1 is LNHNV, CDR2 YYDKDF, per germline (reference sequence). V was pared by 1 base and J by 2 bases, with 12 bases between. Here the CDR3 reads CATSRGDFFTYNEQFF. As DNA, the CDR3 is TGTGCCACCAGCAGAGGGGACTTCTTTACCTACAATGAGCAGTTCTTC.

The gene calls are TRBV30 and TRBJ2-3; 12 nucleotides align to TRBD2. CDR1 is GTSNPN and CDR2 is SVGIG in the germline V gene (reference sequence). Unmatched junction bases numbered 0, after V lost 0 bases and J lost 5 bases. The CDR3 has 14 amino acids. CDR3 nucleotide sequence: TGTGCCTGGAGTGTGGGACTAGCGGGAGATACGCAGTATTTT. Its protein product is CAWSVGLAGDTQYF.

This clone was seen once. The genes are TRBV28 and TRBJ1-2; TRBD1 is a possible D gene (6 bases). This CDR3 is built from 15 residues. The V gene lost 2 bases and the J gene lost 3 bases, with 13 bases spanning the gap. CDR1 is MDHEN, CDR2 SYDVKM, per germline. CDR3 protein: CASSLRRTAYYGYTF. DNA for the CDR3: TGTGCCAGCAGTTTACGAAGGACAGCGTACTATGGCTACACCTTC.

This chain links TRBV9 with TRBJ2-4; a possible D gene is TRBD2 (6 bases). Trimming took 0 bases from V and 8 from J, leaving 15 bases between them. The CDR3 is made up of 15 amino acids. The germline CDR1 and CDR2 sequences are SGDLS and YYNGEE. The DNA of the CDR3 is TGTGCCAGCAGCGTAGCGGGAGCTAGCGCTGACATTCAGTACTTC. It codes for CASSVAGASADIQYF. The variable domain in full, completed from reference TRBV9 and TRBJ2-4, reads DSGVTQTPKHLITATGQRVTLRCSPRSGDLSVYWYQQSLDQGLQFLIQYYNGEERAKGNILERFSAQQFPDLHSELNLSSLELGDSALYFCASSVAGASADIQYFGAGTRLSVL.

The chain has TRBV12-5 and TRBJ1-5; D ambiguous. CDR1 and CDR2 from the germline V gene are LGHNT and FRNRAP. Trimming removed 4 bases from V and 7 bases from J, with 14 bases in between. The CDR3 extends over 14 amino acids. The CDR3 nucleotides read TGTGCTAGTGGTTCGGGAGGGCTGGGGCAGCCCCAGCATTTT. This encodes CASGSGGLGQPQHF. The full variable domain, its missing parts supplied by reference TRBV12-5 and TRBJ1-5, is DARVTQTPRHKVTEMGQEVTMRCQPILGHNTVFWYRQTMMQGLELLAYFRNRAPLDDSGMPKDRFSAEMPDATLATLKIQPSEPRDSAVYFCASGSGGLGQPQHFGDGTRLSIL.

The table lists this clone with a count of one. J is TRBJ1-5 and V is TRBV6-5; no clear D gene. The V and J ends lost 6 bases and 0 bases respectively, with 9 bases between them. Germline V gene sequence: CDR1 MNHEY, CDR2 SVGAGI. The CDR3 totals 14 residues. The DNA for the CDR3 is TGTGCCAGCAGCTCCGACATTAGCAATCAGCCCCAGCATTTT. It is translated as CASSSDISNQPQHF.

The chain combines TRBV6-1 with TRBJ2-3; 10 bases match TRBD1. V shed 3 bases, J shed 8 bases, and the junction held 2 bases outside the gene matches. The CDR3 runs to 13 residues. The germline V gene has CDR1 MNHNS and CDR2 SASEGT. CDR3 sequence (DNA): TGTGCCAGCAGTGATCGGGACAGGGGTACGCAGTATTTT. It translates to CASSDRDRGTQYF.

This chain connects TRBV11-2 to TRBJ1-2; 7 bases match TRBD1. Germline CDR1 reads SGHAT; CDR2 reads FQNNGV. With V trimmed by 7 bases and J by 4 bases, 15 bases remained unmatched. This CDR3 has 16 residues. In DNA form, the CDR3 reads TGTGCCAGCACCCCGACAGGGAATAGACTTACCTATGGCTACACCTTC. Amino acids: CASTPTGNRLTYGYTF.

The chain uses TRBV10-3 and TRBJ1-3; D not certain. V was cut by 2 bases and J by 7 bases, with 12 bases left in between. CDR3 length equals 14 residues. The germline gives CDR1 ENHRY, CDR2 SYGVKD. The CDR3 DNA follows: TGTGCCATCAGTGAGCCCGGGAATCGGAACACCATATATTTT. It specifies CAISEPGNRNTIYF.

The chain employs TRBV5-4 and TRBJ1-1; D remains unclear. Germline V gene data show CDR1 as SGHNT and CDR2 as YYREEE (reference sequence). This CDR3 spans 15 amino acids. V was trimmed by 0 bases and J by 2 bases, leaving 11 bases between them. In DNA, the CDR3 is TGTGCCAGCAGCTTGGGAGGACGGGGAAACACTGAAGCTTTCTTT. Translation gives CASSLGGRGNTEAFF.

The CDR3 coding sequence is TGTGCCAGCAGCGCCCAGACAGGGAGCTCCTACGAGCAGTACTTC. It specifies CASSAQTGSSYEQYF. The rearrangement joins TRBV7-9 to TRBJ2-7; 7 bases are a match to TRBD1. Germline V gives CDR1 SEHNR, CDR2 FQNEAQ (reference sequence). J gave up 0 bases and V 5 bases, and 7 bases lay outside the gene matches. The CDR3 totals 15 residues. Complete variable domain (other parts from reference TRBV7-9 and TRBJ2-7): DTGVSQNPRHKITKRGQNVTFRCDPISEHNRLYWYRQTLGQGPEFLTYFQNEAQLEKSRLLSDRFSAERPKGSFSTLEIQRTEQGDSAMYLCASSAQTGSSYEQYFGPGTRLTVT.

V gene TRBV30 combines with J gene TRBJ2-7; TRBD1 matches 7 bases. The CDR3 is 14 residues long. J was trimmed by 2 bases and V by 3 bases; bases with no gene match: 7. Germline assignment: CDR1 GTSNPN and CDR2 SVGIG (reference sequence). CDR3 bases: TGTGCCTGGAGCGTTGGACAGGCCGCCTACGAGCAGTACTTC. Amino acids: CAWSVGQAAYEQYF. Full variable domain (missing parts from reference TRBV30 and TRBJ2-7): SQTIHQWPATLVQPVGSPLSLECTVEGTSNPNLYWYRQAAGRGLQLLFYSVGIGQISSEVPQNLSASRPQDRQFILSSKKLLLSDSGFYLCAWSVGQAAYEQYFGPGTRLTVT.

The sample holds a few counts of this clone. The genes are TRBV7-2 and TRBJ2-7, with 10 nucleotides matching TRBD2. This CDR3 spans 14 amino acids. V lost 1 base, J lost 6 bases, and 3 bases stayed unmatched. Germline CDR1 SGHTA, CDR2 FQGNSA. As DNA, the CDR3 is TGTGCCAGCAGCTTAGGGCAGCGGGGGGGCGAGCAGTACTTC. Amino acid sequence: CASSLGQRGGEQYF.

The chain has TRBV11-1 and TRBJ1-1, with 8 positions matching TRBD1. CDR1 and CDR2 from the germline V gene are SGHAT and FQDESV (reference sequence). This CDR3 is built from 14 residues. Trimming removed 2 bases from V and 3 bases from J; junction bases left unmatched: 2. CDR3 bases: TGTGCCAGCAGCTTACAGGGGGCGGACACTGAAGCTTTCTTT. This sequence encodes CASSLQGADTEAFF.

This clone was observed once. J is TRBJ2-7 and V is TRBV15; 7 nucleotides agree with TRBD1. Germline V gives CDR1 LNHNV, CDR2 YYDKDF (reference sequence). With V trimmed by 3 bases and J by 0 bases, 2 bases remained unmatched. The CDR3 contains 14 residues. The CDR3 nucleotides read TGTGCCACCAGCAGTGGACAGGTCTCCTACGAGCAGTACTTC. Its translation is CATSSGQVSYEQYF.

The J gene is TRBJ2-3, the V gene TRBV7-6, with TRBD2 matching 10 bases. Germline V gene data show CDR1 as SGHVS and CDR2 as FNYEAQ. The CDR3 covers 16 residues. V lost 4 bases, J lost 0 bases, and 4 bases stayed unmatched. CDR3 sequence: CASSSGTSVSTDTQYF. The CDR3 region has the DNA TGTGCCAGCAGCTCCGGGACTAGCGTGAGCACAGATACGCAGTATTTT.

This CDR3 is CASAPGANTGELFF. The CDR3 nucleotides read TGTGCCAGCGCCCCGGGGGCGAACACCGGGGAGCTGTTTTTT. The chain employs TRBV7-9 and TRBJ2-2; the D gene is possibly TRBD2 (6 bases). The CDR3 sequence is 14 residues long. The germline V gene has CDR1 SEHNR and CDR2 FQNEAQ (reference sequence). Trimming pared 8 bases from V and 0 bases from J, leaving 10 bases between.

The V call is TRBV6-5, the J call TRBJ2-7, with D perhaps matching TRBD1 (7 bases). Germline V CDR1 and CDR2: MNHEY, SVGAGI. The CDR3 loop spans 14 amino acids. V shed 8 bases and J shed 4 bases, with 18 bases lying between them. The CDR3 spells CASSNRGRGYEQYF. The CDR3 nucleotides read TGTGCCAGCTCCAACAGGGGCCGGGGGTACGAGCAGTACTTC.

This clone came up once. This chain connects TRBV5-1 to TRBJ2-7; 9 bases are a match to TRBD1. Germline CDR1 and CDR2: SGHRS and YFSETQ. The CDR3 covers 17 residues. Germline trimming cut 1 base from V and 3 bases from J; bases unmatched to any gene: 11. The CDR3 region has the DNA TGCGCCAGCAGCTTGACCGGGACAGGGTCGACCCTCTACGAGCAGTACTTC. Translating gives CASSLTGTGSTLYEQYF. Drawing the rest from reference TRBV5-1 and TRBJ2-7, the complete variable domain is KAGVTQTPRYLIKTRGQQVTLSCSPISGHRSVSWYQQTPGQGLQFLFEYFSETQRNKGNFPGRFSGRQFSNSRSEMNVSTLELGDSALYLCASSLTGTGSTLYEQYFGPGTRLTVT.

The table lists this clone with a count of one. In the same sample, other DNA sequences code for this CDR3. V and J are TRBV6-5 and TRBJ2-6; 9 nucleotides agree with TRBD1. CDR3 length equals 15 residues. Germline V gene lookup returns CDR1 MNHEY and CDR2 SVGAGI. V shed 6 bases, J shed 0 bases, and the junction held 0 bases outside the gene matches. The CDR3 sequence is CASRTGGSGANVLTF. In nucleotides, the CDR3 is TGTGCCAGCAGGACAGGGGGCTCTGGGGCCAACGTCCTGACTTTC.

The chain is built from TRBV6-5 and TRBJ1-1; D is undetermined. CDR1 MNHEY and CDR2 SVGAGI come from the germline V gene. This CDR3 is 14 amino acids long. V lost 4 bases and J lost 0, with 9 bases in between. The DNA of the CDR3 is TGTGCCAGCAGTTTGACGGGGATGAACACTGAAGCTTTCTTT. Translating gives CASSLTGMNTEAFF.

This chain links TRBV14 with TRBJ1-1; D possibly corresponds to TRBD1 (6 bases). Between the trimmed V and J ends, which lost 1 base and 6 bases, there was a span of 15 bases. Germline V gives CDR1 SGHDN, CDR2 FVKESK. CDR3 size: 15 residues. This chain's CDR3 is CASSQVTGIGAEAFF. For the CDR3, the DNA is TGTGCCAGCAGCCAAGTAACAGGGATCGGCGCTGAAGCTTTCTTT.

This clone was counted between two and nine times. V gene TRBV7-3 combines with J gene TRBJ2-2; 8 bases are a match to TRBD2. J was trimmed by 5 bases and V by 5 bases; bases with no gene match: 10. CDR3 length equals 16 residues. Germline assignment: CDR1 SGHTA and CDR2 FQGTGA. In nucleotides, the CDR3 is TGTGCCAGCAGCCCCTCAAGCGGGGGTGTAACCGGGGAGCTGTTTTTT. Its protein product is CASSPSSGGVTGELFF.

The chain combines TRBV11-3 with TRBJ2-3; 11 nucleotides align to TRBD1. This CDR3 contains 15 residues. The ends lost 4 bases at V and 6 bases at J; junction bases unmatched: 6. Germline assignment: CDR1 SGHNT and CDR2 YENEEA. CDR3 sequence: CASSYGTGGGDTQYF. The CDR3 DNA reads as TGTGCCAGCAGCTACGGGACAGGGGGAGGGGATACGCAGTATTTT.

A few counts support this clone. This sequence joins TRBV2 and TRBJ2-3; TRBD2 matches 12 bases. The CDR3 runs 14 residues. With V trimmed by 10 bases and J by 3 bases, 5 bases remained unmatched. Germline V lookup: CDR1 SNHLY, CDR2 FYNNEI. For the CDR3, the DNA is TGTGCCACCCGACTAGCGGGAGTGACAGATACGCAGTATTTT. Translation gives CATRLAGVTDTQYF.

The chain links TRBV3-1 (or the pseudogene TRBV3-2) to TRBJ1-2, with 7 bases that match TRBD1. CDR3 length: 15 residues. With V trimmed by 4 bases and J by 4 bases, 9 bases remained unmatched. The V gene's germline CDR1 is LGHDT and CDR2 YNNKEL (reference sequence). CDR3 DNA sequence: TGTGCCAGCAGCCTTGACTGGACAGGCCTCTATGGCTACACCTTC. This gives the protein CASSLDWTGLYGYTF.

In this sample, this clone turned up once. The V and J genes are TRBV7-9 and TRBJ1-2, with a possible D match to TRBD1 (6 bases). Germline values: CDR1 SEHNR, CDR2 FQNEAQ (reference sequence). The CDR3 length is 17 residues. The V end was cut by 4 bases, the J end by 2 bases, with 20 bases between. CDR3 region: CASSSALTGTSNYGYTF. The CDR3 DNA follows: TGTGCCAGCAGCTCCGCCCTTACCGGGACAAGCAACTATGGCTACACCTTC. Full variable domain (rest looked up from reference TRBV7-9 and TRBJ1-2): DTGVSQNPRHKITKRGQNVTFRCDPISEHNRLYWYRQTLGQGPEFLTYFQNEAQLEKSRLLSDRFSAERPKGSFSTLEIQRTEQGDSAMYLCASSSALTGTSNYGYTFGSGTRLTVV.

The chain combines TRBV11-1 with TRBJ2-7, with D hard to call. Trimming cost V 3 bases and J 4 bases, with 7 bases left between them. Germline CDR1 reads SGHAT; CDR2 reads FQDESV (reference sequence). This CDR3 has 12 amino acids. The CDR3 loop is CASSFLQYEQYF. In DNA form, the CDR3 reads TGTGCCAGCAGCTTTCTCCAGTACGAGCAGTACTTC.